These T cell receptor beta chains were read from a single sample in a study of early T cells in non-severe SARS-CoV-2 infection. Using its own MiXCR run on the 5' RACE reads, TCRdb lists one record per CDR3 protein. The table has under 95,000 distinct CDR3 sequences, roughly 12% seen once. The specimen sequenced was whole blood. The receptors come from an adult who was a healthcare worker with PCR-confirmed SARS-CoV-2 infection or an uninfected control (not recorded which). Both conserved end residues are part of each CDR3. A D gene is named only where the DNA matches it firmly. Clone size is stated in some rows and not others, as once, few, many or a class when expanded.

cdr3_length j_call d_call clone_size v_call cdr3_aa cdr3_nt
13 TRBJ2-5 . many TRBV5-6 CASSWGPEETQYF TGTGCCAGCAGCTGGGGACCAGAAGAGACCCAGTACTTC
13 TRBJ1-2 TRBD1 . TRBV14 CASSPRQGDGYTF TGTGCCAGCAGCCCCCGACAGGGGGATGGCTACACCTTC
18 TRBJ2-1 . few TRBV24-1 CATSDSSFSGQGAHEQFF TGTGCCACCAGTGACTCGTCCTTTAGCGGCCAAGGGGCGCATGAGCAGTTCTTC
14 TRBJ2-1 . . TRBV15 CATSREGGLNEQFF TGTGCCACCAGCAGAGAGGGGGGTCTGAATGAGCAGTTCTTC
15 TRBJ1-1 TRBD1 . TRBV12-3/TRBV12-4 CASSSRQGASAEAFF TGTGCCAGCAGTTCCAGACAGGGGGCTTCGGCTGAAGCTTTCTTT
13 TRBJ1-1 TRBD1 many TRBV5-1 CASSWTGATEAFF TGCGCCAGCAGCTGGACAGGGGCCACTGAAGCTTTCTTT
16 TRBJ1-5 . . TRBV20-1 CSARDSGASPNQPQHF TGCAGTGCTAGAGATTCTGGGGCATCCCCCAATCAGCCCCAGCATTTT
14 TRBJ1-3 . many TRBV20-1 CSAWTPESGNTIYF TGCAGTGCTTGGACTCCTGAGTCTGGAAACACCATATATTTT
16 TRBJ2-2 . few TRBV9 CASSDPLREDTGELFF TGTGCCAGCAGCGACCCCCTGAGGGAGGACACCGGGGAGCTGTTTTTT
15 TRBJ1-1 . . TRBV6-5 CASSYRAGINTEAFF TGTGCCAGCAGTTATAGGGCAGGAATAAACACTGAAGCTTTCTTT
17 TRBJ2-3 . . TRBV7-8 CASSLEGTGLRTDTQYF TGTGCCAGCAGCTTAGAGGGGACTGGATTACGCACAGATACGCAGTATTTT
14 TRBJ2-5 . . TRBV5-1 CASSPGSTKETQYF TGCGCCAGCAGCCCCGGATCGACCAAAGAGACCCAGTACTTC
12 TRBJ2-2 . few TRBV29-1 CSVTPGTGELFF TGCAGCGTGACTCCCGGGACCGGGGAGCTGTTTTTT
15 TRBJ2-7 . . TRBV6-2/TRBV6-3 CTSSSSGGGSYEQYF TGTACCAGCAGTTCTAGCGGAGGGGGCTCCTACGAGCAGTACTTC
12 TRBJ1-5 . few TRBV29-1 CSVGQANQPQHF TGCAGCGTGGGGCAGGCCAATCAGCCCCAGCATTTT
16 TRBJ2-1 . few TRBV14 CASSQKTPRRGNEQFF TGTGCCAGCAGCCAAAAGACACCCCGTCGAGGAAATGAGCAGTTCTTC
14 TRBJ2-4 . many TRBV29-1 CSVGDRTQRNIQYF TGCAGCGTGGGCGACAGGACCCAGAGAAACATTCAGTACTTC
15 TRBJ2-1 TRBD2 . TRBV2 CASFPAGGSRREQFF TGTGCCAGCTTCCCGGCGGGCGGGAGTCGACGTGAGCAGTTCTTC
15 TRBJ2-7 TRBD2 few TRBV30 CAWSRTSGRTDEQYF TGTGCCTGGAGTAGGACTAGCGGGAGAACGGACGAGCAGTACTTC
15 TRBJ2-1 . . TRBV6-2/TRBV6-3 CASSYLHRGWNEQFF TGTGCCAGCAGTTACCTCCACCGGGGCTGGAATGAGCAGTTCTTC
15 TRBJ1-5 . many TRBV20-1 CSAEPALPFNQPQHF TGCAGTGCTGAACCGGCGTTGCCATTCAATCAGCCCCAGCATTTT
16 TRBJ2-7 TRBD2 few TRBV7-9 CASSLGVSGSSYEQYF TGTGCCAGCAGCTTAGGGGTTAGCGGGAGCTCCTACGAGCAGTACTTC
12 TRBJ2-7 . many TRBV29-1 CSVRVGGYEQYF TGCAGCGTGAGAGTGGGGGGCTACGAGCAGTACTTC
16 TRBJ2-7 TRBD2 many TRBV3-1 CASTPRAGGSSYEQYF TGTGCCAGCACGCCGAGGGCGGGAGGGAGCTCCTACGAGCAGTACTTC
14 TRBJ2-5 . . TRBV7-2 CASSLNRVAGTQYF TGTGCCAGCAGCTTGAACAGGGTCGCAGGGACCCAGTACTTC
16 TRBJ2-4 TRBD1 few TRBV28 CASSPHRGLAKNIQYF TGTGCCAGCAGTCCCCACAGGGGGCTGGCCAAAAACATTCAGTACTTC
12 TRBJ2-3 . few TRBV20-1 CSARLTTDTQYF TGCAGTGCTAGGTTAACCACAGATACGCAGTATTTT
14 TRBJ2-5 . . TRBV11-2 CASSSQTPGETQYF TGTGCCAGCAGCTCGCAGACCCCGGGGGAGACCCAGTACTTC
17 TRBJ2-5 . many TRBV5-5 CASSLDIPGGAGETQYF TGTGCCAGCAGCTTGGATATTCCTGGGGGGGCCGGAGAGACCCAGTACTTC
15 TRBJ1-1 TRBD1 . TRBV18 CASSPGQLRTAEAFF TGTGCCAGCTCCCCGGGACAGTTAAGGACCGCTGAAGCTTTCTTT
17 TRBJ2-1 TRBD1 few TRBV4-2 CASSPRSGQGIYNEQFF TGTGCCAGCAGCCCTCGCTCGGGACAGGGGATCTACAATGAGCAGTTCTTC
11 TRBJ1-2 . many TRBV3-1 CASSQDYGYTF TGTGCCAGCAGCCAAGACTATGGCTACACCTTC
14 TRBJ2-7 . few TRBV7-9 CASSPDSSGYEQYF TGTGCCAGCAGCCCGGACTCTTCAGGCTACGAGCAGTACTTC
14 TRBJ2-3 . . TRBV29-1 CSVRRGDNTDTQYF TGCAGCGTTCGACGGGGAGACAACACAGATACGCAGTATTTT
16 TRBJ2-7 TRBD1 few TRBV28 CASSPTTGEGAYEQYF TGTGCCAGCAGTCCTACGACAGGGGAAGGGGCCTACGAGCAGTACTTC
16 TRBJ2-2 . . TRBV20-1 CSARDVEYLNTGELFF TGCAGTGCTAGAGATGTTGAGTACTTGAACACCGGGGAGCTGTTTTTT
14 TRBJ2-1 . . TRBV7-2 CASSQLPGYNEQFF TGTGCCAGCAGCCAACTGCCCGGATACAATGAGCAGTTCTTC
16 TRBJ2-3 TRBD2 many TRBV7-6 CASSLGLAYSTDTQYF TGTGCCAGCAGCTTGGGACTAGCGTACAGCACAGATACGCAGTATTTT
14 TRBJ2-7 TRBD2 . TRBV3-1 CASSRQGLAYEQYF TGTGCCAGCAGCCGCCAGGGACTAGCGTACGAGCAGTACTTC